A single sample is the source of the 21 T cell receptor beta chains below, sequenced in a study of blood T cells in healthy people across ages. A second 7 to 11 cycle PCR used barcoded and J-beta primers. TCRdb re-derived calls from the 5' RACE reads in MiXCR, one entry per CDR3 protein. In the table there are about 650,000 distinct CDR3 sequences, about 30% of which are singletons. The sample taken for sequencing was blood. These receptors were collected from an elderly woman in good health.

This chain joins TRBV20-1 and TRBJ2-2, with no clear D. V was clipped by 3 bases and J by 2 bases, with 7 bases between them. Germline V gene sequence: CDR1 DFQATT, CDR2 SNEGSKA (reference sequence). The CDR3 has 13 residues. The CDR3 nucleotides are TGCAGTGCTAGGATATCTAACACCGGGGAGCTGTTTTTT. Translated: CSARISNTGELFF.

The rearrangement uses TRBV7-2 and TRBJ2-1; TRBD2 might be the D (6 bases). With 5 bases removed from V and 0 bases from J, the gap between germline ends came to 17 bases. There are 17 residues in the CDR3. Germline V lookup: CDR1 SGHTA, CDR2 FQGNSA. The CDR3 DNA reads TGTGCCAGCAGCGCCCCCTTGCGGGGAAGCTCCTACAATGAGCAGTTCTTC. This gives the protein CASSAPLRGSSYNEQFF.

This clonotype occurred many times. A junction boundary mismatches the germline segment, possibly from a read error. This chain links TRBV7-7 with TRBJ2-5, with TRBD2 matching 7 bases. Germline lookup yields CDR1 SSHAT and CDR2 FNYEAQ (reference sequence). The CDR3 has 14 residues. CDR3 residues: CASSPRLAQETQYF. The DNA for the CDR3 is TGTGCTAGCAGCCCCCGACTAGCCCAAGAGACCCAGTACTTC.

V is TRBV3-1 and J is TRBJ2-1; 9 nucleotides match TRBD2. Germline CDR1 reads LGHDT; CDR2 reads YNNKEL (reference sequence). The CDR3 covers 18 residues. V trimming: 4 bases; J trimming: 6 bases; junction bases outside the gene matches: 16. The chain's CDR3 is CASSPWTSATPSPNEQFF. The CDR3 bases are TGTGCCAGCAGCCCTTGGACTAGCGCAACCCCCAGCCCCAATGAGCAGTTCTTC.

V is TRBV29-1 and J is TRBJ2-5; tentatively, D is TRBD2 (5 bases). V was pared by 1 base and J by 4 bases, with 7 bases between. Germline CDR1 and CDR2: SQVTM and ANQGSEA. The CDR3 runs to 12 residues. As DNA, the CDR3 is TGCAGCGTTGAAGTCAGCGGAGAGACCCAGTACTTC. Translated: CSVEVSGETQYF.

This clonotype was counted at least ten times. The chain links TRBV20-1 to TRBJ1-2; weak D call: TRBD1 (5 bases). The CDR3 runs 15 residues. Trimming removed 1 base at V and 4 bases at J, with 16 bases between. Germline V CDR1 and CDR2: DFQATT, SNEGSKA (reference sequence). CDR3 sequence reads: CSARVTGGIGYGYTF. Here the CDR3 DNA reads TGCAGTGCTAGAGTCACCGGGGGTATTGGCTATGGCTACACCTTC.

This clonotype was observed at least ten times. The chain carries TRBV5-1 and TRBJ2-5, with 8 bases matching TRBD2. Germline CDR1 reads SGHRS; CDR2 reads YFSETQ. The CDR3 totals 15 residues. The junction had 6 bases not matched to a gene; V was cut back by 1 base and J by 4 bases. The CDR3 loop reads CASSLRGGIGETQYF. The CDR3 bases are TGCGCCAGCAGCTTGCGGGGGGGGATCGGAGAGACCCAGTACTTC.

The chain is built from TRBV7-3 and TRBJ2-7; 9 positions match TRBD1. V dropped 5 bases and J dropped 0; count of bases not matched to a gene: 8. Germline V gene sequence: CDR1 SGHTA, CDR2 FQGTGA. The CDR3 loop spans 16 amino acids. CDR3 sequence (DNA): TGTGCCAGCAGCCCAGGGGACAGGGCCCTCTCCTACGAGCAGTACGTC. It is translated as CASSPGDRALSYEQYV.

This chain uses TRBV4-1 with TRBJ1-2; D may be TRBD1 (5 bases). Trimming cost V 5 bases and J 2 bases, with 9 bases left between them. The CDR3 runs 13 residues. Germline CDR1 reads MGHRA; CDR2 reads YSYEKL. The CDR3 is CASSAGTNYGYTF. CDR3 coding DNA: TGCGCCAGCAGCGCCGGGACCAACTATGGCTACACCTTC.

As concerns this clonotype: A read error is possible here, since a much larger clone lies one base away. The rearrangement joins TRBV30 to TRBJ2-4, with D possibly being TRBD1 or TRBD2 (5 bases each). Gene TRBJ2-7 matches the end of the DNA better, so the J call may be wrong. The length of the CDR3 is 13 residues. CDR1 is GTSNPN and CDR2 is SVGIG in the germline V gene (reference sequence). This CDR3 reads CASWQGDPYEQYF. The DNA of the CDR3 is TGTGCCTCCTGGCAGGGAGATCCCTACGAGCAGTACTTC.

The sample holds many counts of this clonotype. The rearrangement joins TRBV15 to TRBJ1-5, with TRBD1 as a possible D gene (5 bases). The length of the CDR3 is 16 residues. V was shortened by 2 bases and J by 7 bases, with 18 bases between the two germline ends. Germline loops: CDR1 LNHNV, CDR2 YYDKDF (reference sequence). CDR3 coding DNA: TGTGCCACCAGCAGAATCGCAGGGATTCGGGGACAGCCCCAGCATTTT. Encoded protein: CATSRIAGIRGQPQHF. The whole variable domain, remainder taken from reference TRBV15 and TRBJ1-5, is DAMVIQNPRYQVTQFGKPVTLSCSQTLNHNVMYWYQQKSSQAPKLLFHYYDKDFNNEADTPDNFQSRRPNTSFCFLDIRSPGLGDTAMYLCATSRIAGIRGQPQHFGDGTRLSIL.

The rearrangement joins TRBV7-3 to TRBJ2-1; D ambiguous. This CDR3 is 16 amino acids long. The V and J ends lost 0 bases and 0 bases respectively, with 9 bases between them. Germline CDR1 is SGHTA and CDR2 is FQGTGA. The CDR3 protein is CASSLTPVRSYNEQFF. CDR3 nucleotide sequence: TGTGCCAGCAGCTTAACGCCAGTGCGCTCCTACAATGAGCAGTTCTTC.

The V and J genes are TRBV18 and TRBJ1-1; D remains unclear. CDR1 is KGHSH and CDR2 is LQKENI in the germline V gene. The V end was cut by 0 bases, the J end by 2 bases, with 10 bases between. The CDR3 has 15 amino acids. The CDR3 DNA reads as TGTGCCAGCTCACCACCGGAGGGCCGTAACACTGAAGCTTTCTTT. Encoded protein: CASSPPEGRNTEAFF.

This clonotype was seen ten or more times. CDR3: CASSDRGAPDTQYF. The DNA for the CDR3 is TGTGCCAGCTCGGACCGGGGGGCCCCAGATACGCAGTATTTT. The chain combines TRBV6-2 or TRBV6-3 with TRBJ2-3; a weak D match, TRBD2 (7 bases). CDR3 length equals 14 residues. Trimming shortened V by 8 bases and J by 4 bases, and 16 bases separated the two germline ends. CDR1 MNHEY and CDR2 SVGEGT come from the germline V gene.

This clonotype was seen ten or more times. The chain combines TRBV5-1 with TRBJ1-5; D remains ambiguous. The CDR3 has 13 amino acids. Germline assignment: CDR1 SGHRS and CDR2 YFSETQ. The V gene lost 2 bases and the J gene lost 5 bases, with 8 bases spanning the gap. CDR3 in DNA: TGCGCCAGCAGCTTAAAAGGCGATCAGCCCCAGCATTTT. Protein: CASSLKGDQPQHF.

This sequence joins TRBV29-1 and TRBJ1-2, with D perhaps matching TRBD1 (6 bases). V was cut by 0 bases and J by 5 bases, with 10 bases left in between. This CDR3 spans 13 amino acids. CDR1 is SQVTM and CDR2 is ANQGSEA in the germline V gene. The CDR3 spells CSVEDDRLYGYTF. The CDR3 DNA reads as TGCAGCGTTGAAGATGACAGGCTATATGGCTACACCTTC.

This clonotype was recorded at least ten times. The chain combines TRBV20-1 with TRBJ2-7; TRBD2 matches 14 bases. The V segment lost 7 bases and the J segment 4 bases; nucleotides outside the gene matches: 6. The CDR3 has 14 amino acids. Germline-derived CDR1 and CDR2 are DFQATT and SNEGSKA (reference sequence). The CDR3 region is CSVRTSGGKYEQYF. The CDR3 DNA reads as TGCAGTGTCCGGACTAGCGGGGGGAAGTACGAGCAGTACTTC.

This clonotype has a count of ten or more. The chain is built from TRBV15 and TRBJ2-3; TRBD1 is a possible D gene (5 bases). There are 13 residues in the CDR3. CDR1 is LNHNV, CDR2 YYDKDF, per germline (reference sequence). V was clipped by 0 bases and J by 5 bases, with 6 bases between them. The CDR3: CATSRDTGDTQYF. The CDR3 DNA sequence: TGTGCCACCAGCAGAGATACAGGAGATACGCAGTATTTT.

This clonotype was seen ten or more times. The V call is TRBV7-2, the J call TRBJ2-7; D may match TRBD1 or TRBD2 (5 bases each). Germline V gene sequence: CDR1 SGHTA, CDR2 FQGNSA. The CDR3 totals 14 residues. V was pared by 5 bases and J by 2 bases, with 13 bases between. CDR3 coding DNA: TGTGCCAGCAGCGTAAACCGGGGCCCCTACGAGCAGTACTTC. This gives the protein CASSVNRGPYEQYF.

The chain couples TRBV20-1 to TRBJ2-5; TRBD1 is a possible D gene (6 bases). V lost 5 bases and J lost 11, with 21 bases in between. This CDR3 has 13 residues. Per the germline V gene, CDR1 is DFQATT and CDR2 is SNEGSKA (reference sequence). CDR3 sequence (DNA): TGCAGTGCTCGTAACAGGGAAATCAATGAGCAGTACTTC. Its translation is CSARNREINEQYF.

The sample holds many counts of this clonotype. The chain has TRBV5-1 and TRBJ2-7, with D possibly being TRBD1 or TRBD2 (5 bases each). This CDR3 has 15 amino acids. The germline gives CDR1 SGHRS, CDR2 YFSETQ. Between the trimmed V and J ends, which lost 0 bases and 3 bases, there was a span of 13 bases. CDR3 nucleotide sequence: TGCGCCAGCAGCTTGGATTTTCGGGACCTCTACGAGCAGTACTTC. Protein sequence: CASSLDFRDLYEQYF.